This TCR beta chain was recorded in a study of STAT3 mutations in large granular lymphocyte leukemia. Across the whole study: Roughly half the longitudinally sequenced T-LGLL patients had canonical STAT3 mutations. More than half of T-LGLL patients received immunosuppressive therapy.

CDR3 length equals 14 residues. Germline V gene sequence: CDR1 SGHTA, CDR2 FQGNSA. The V end lost 2 bases, the J end lost 6 bases, and 12 bases lay between the germline ends. Data came from immunoSEQ multiplex PCR; TCRdb stores just in-frame clones and leaves some out. The table shows approximately 22,000 clones, with approximately 94% occurring only once. Points on this clone: Its antigen is as yet unknown.

Whole-study results and caveats: No sample exists from the first appearance of each clone. At least one immunodominant TCR beta clonotype appeared in every T-cell large granular lymphocyte leukemia patient. Differing intervals and regimens complicate linking therapy response to clone burden.

The V and J genes are TRBV7-2 and TRBJ2-3; D is undetermined. The clonotype originates from a man aged 35 to 55 with T-cell large granular lymphocyte leukemia. Some clones in this sample may be carry-over from other donors' samples. What was sequenced was peripheral blood mononuclear cells. The CDR3 region is CASSLSSGRDTQYF. The CDR3, as DNA: TGTGCCAGCAGCTTATCCTCGGGCAGGGATACGCAGTATTTT.